This T cell receptor (beta chain) comes out of a study of T cell repertoires in cytomegalovirus infection. The germline CDR1 and CDR2 sequences are SEHNR and FQNEAQ (reference sequence). CDR3 size: 14 residues. V lost 5 bases and J 8 bases, leaving 16 bases between the germline ends. Broader study findings: Pooled public TCR beta family frequency picked out CMV carriers with the relevant HLA.

TCRdb processed the reads anew with MiXCR; each CDR3 protein has one entry. Found here are some 800,000 distinct CDR3 sequences, 29% of them singletons; the top ten hold over 10%. Note on this clonotype: As yet, its antigen is unknown.

The rearrangement uses TRBV7-9 and TRBJ2-1; no clear D. Sample: cultured CD8+ T cells from PBMCs, taken from culture after CMV antigen stimulation. This clonotype originated in a human donor in good health (CMV status not recorded). Some clones in this sample may be carry-over from other donors' samples. The CDR3 DNA reads TGTGCCAGCAGCCGGGTCATCTCTGGGGATGAGCAGTTCTTC. It encodes CASSRVISGDEQFF.